This TCR beta chain came from a study of blood T cell repertoires in COVID-19. Germline V CDR1 and CDR2: ENHRY, SYGVKD. This CDR3 has 14 residues. Trimming at V came to 10 bases and at J to 2 bases, leaving 6 bases not matched to a gene. Assay: immunoSEQ multiplex PCR; the TCRdb copy retains only in-frame clones and omits some. The repertoire holds about 260,000 clones, with around 87% as singletons. The clonotype originates from a woman aged 45-60 years with acute or convalescent COVID-19. This chain uses TRBV10-3 with TRBJ2-5, with 11 bases matching TRBD2. The specimen sequenced was peripheral blood. Written as DNA, the CDR3 is TGTGCCACCGGCCCTAGCGGGGGGCAAGAGACCCAGTACTTC. Translated, it gives CATGPSGGQETQYF.